Following are 4 T cell receptor beta chains from one sample sequenced in a study of beta chain features in type 1 diabetes. TCRB transcripts that were expressed got sequenced, as all of the isolated RNA had been reverse transcribed. This table comes from immunoSEQ multiplex PCR, and its TCRdb copy is limited to in-frame clones, with some not included. The table records about 900,000 clones, 17% of them present only once. The sample taken for sequencing was naive CD4+ T cells from blood. Source of these receptors: a woman in her late teens or twenties in good health.

This chain uses TRBV19 with TRBJ2-2; 13 bases are shared with TRBD2. The V and J ends lost 8 bases and 6 bases, in that order; junction bases with no gene match: 6. The CDR3 covers 15 residues. Per the germline V gene, CDR1 is LNHDA and CDR2 is SQIVND (reference sequence). CDR3 nucleotides: TGTGCCAGTTCAAGGACTAGCGGGAGTGCCGGGGAGCTGTTTTTT. It yields the protein CASSRTSGSAGELFF.

This chain connects TRBV7-9 to TRBJ2-5, with 10 bases that match TRBD1. There are 14 residues in the CDR3. Germline CDR1 and CDR2: SEHNR and FQNEAQ (reference sequence). The junction had 4 bases not matched to a gene; V was cut back by 5 bases and J by 4 bases. CDR3 DNA sequence: TGTGCCAGCAGCACCGGGACAGGGGCAGAGACCCAGTACTTC. Translation: CASSTGTGAETQYF.

This clone occurred a few times. The V call is TRBV5-1, the J call TRBJ2-1; TRBD2 matches at 7 bases. Germline CDR1 reads SGHRS; CDR2 reads YFSETQ. With 4 bases clipped from V and 0 bases from J, the junction kept 7 bases outside the gene matches. CDR3 length equals 16 residues. The DNA of the CDR3 is TGCGCCAGCAGCAACCGGGGAGGGAGCTCCTACAATGAGCAGTTCTTC. Protein sequence: CASSNRGGSSYNEQFF.

This clone was seen ten or more times. Here the CDR3 DNA reads TGTGCCAGCAGCCCACAGGGGGCGGGGAACATTCAGTACTTC. This encodes CASSPQGAGNIQYF. The chain joins TRBV7-2 to TRBJ2-4; 9 bases fit TRBD1. The V gene end was trimmed by 5 bases and the J gene end by 7 bases; junction bases not matched to a gene: 6. Germline V gene lookup returns CDR1 SGHTA and CDR2 FQGNSA. The CDR3 length is 14 residues.